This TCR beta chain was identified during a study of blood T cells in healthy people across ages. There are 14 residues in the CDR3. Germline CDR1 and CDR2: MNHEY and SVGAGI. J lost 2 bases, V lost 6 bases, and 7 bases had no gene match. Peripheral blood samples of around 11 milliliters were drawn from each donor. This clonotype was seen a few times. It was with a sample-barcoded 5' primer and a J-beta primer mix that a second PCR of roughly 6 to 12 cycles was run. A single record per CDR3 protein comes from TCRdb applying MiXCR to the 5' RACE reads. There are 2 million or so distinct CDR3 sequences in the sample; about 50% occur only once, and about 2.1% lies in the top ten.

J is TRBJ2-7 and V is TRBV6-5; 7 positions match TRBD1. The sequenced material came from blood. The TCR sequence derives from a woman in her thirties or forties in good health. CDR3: CASRQQGPPYEQYF. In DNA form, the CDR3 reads TGTGCCAGCAGGCAACAGGGGCCCCCCTACGAGCAGTACTTC.